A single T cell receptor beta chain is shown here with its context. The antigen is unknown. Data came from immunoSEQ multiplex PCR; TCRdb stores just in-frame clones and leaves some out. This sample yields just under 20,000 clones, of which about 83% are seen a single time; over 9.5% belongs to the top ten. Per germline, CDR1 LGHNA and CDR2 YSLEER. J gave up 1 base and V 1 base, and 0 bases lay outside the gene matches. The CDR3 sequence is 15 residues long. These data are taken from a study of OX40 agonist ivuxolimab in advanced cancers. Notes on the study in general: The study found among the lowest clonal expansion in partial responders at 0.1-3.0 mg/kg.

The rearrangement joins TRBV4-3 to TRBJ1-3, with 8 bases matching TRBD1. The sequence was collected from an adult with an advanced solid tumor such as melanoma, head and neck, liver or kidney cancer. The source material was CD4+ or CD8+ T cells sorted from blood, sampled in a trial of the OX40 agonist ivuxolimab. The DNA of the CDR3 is TGCGCCAGCAGCCAAGGGACAGGGTCTGGAAACACCATATATTTT. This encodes CASSQGTGSGNTIYF.